This T cell receptor beta chain appears in the sequencing data of a study of control samples from healthy donors and cancer patients. The method was immunoSEQ multiplex PCR; TCRdb's version includes in-frame clones alone and lacks a portion of them. This sample has 150,000 or so clones, with around 88% found just once. This CDR3 has 12 residues. CDR1 and CDR2 (germline): LGHDT, YNNKEL (reference sequence). With 4 bases removed from V and 9 bases from J, the gap between germline ends came to 12 bases. Sequencing input: blood. The chain uses TRBV3-1 (or the pseudogene TRBV3-2) and TRBJ1-2, with D possibly TRBD1 on 5 matching bases. This TCR was sampled from a woman in her twenties or thirties in good health. As DNA, the CDR3 is TGTGCCAGCAGCCCCAGGGTGGGGAGCTACACCTTC. It yields the protein CASSPRVGSYTF.